The 30 T cell receptor beta chains listed next were all sequenced from one sample in a study of vaccination and CD4 T cells after COVID-19. Sequencing of cultured CD4+ T cell DNA used the Oncomine TCR Beta short-read assay. MiXCR, applied by TCRdb to the PCR reads, yields one record per CDR3 protein. The table shows roughly 3,400 distinct CDR3 sequences, with approximately 25% occurring only once. The sample's treatment: roughly ten-day PBMC culture with coronavirus spike peptide pools or control peptides (ViraFEST assay). Harvesting of the unexposed donor's CD4+ T cells predated the COVID-19 pandemic (2011-2018). These receptors are not linked to any known antigen. The sequenced sample was CD4+ T cells from blood, cultured in vitro. Receptor source: a human donor in good health.

This chain connects TRBV5-4 to TRBJ2-3, with 9 bases identical to TRBD1. Germline V lookup: CDR1 SGHNT, CDR2 YYREEE (reference sequence). J was trimmed by 2 bases and V by 4 bases; bases with no gene match: 8. This CDR3 is 16 amino acids long. The CDR3 DNA reads TGTGCCAGCAGCATCAGAACAGGGGGCGTCACAGATACGCAGTATTTT. Amino acids: CASSIRTGGVTDTQYF.

This clonotype turned up a few times. This chain uses TRBV19 with TRBJ1-2; D is ambiguous. This CDR3 is 13 amino acids long. Germline V gene sequence: CDR1 LNHDA, CDR2 SQIVND (reference sequence). V lost 5 bases and J 7 bases, leaving 14 bases between the germline ends. CDR3 sequence (DNA): TGTGCCAGTAGTGCGCGGGTCCACTCTGGCTACACCTTC. It specifies CASSARVHSGYTF.

This clonotype has a handful of counts. This chain joins TRBV20-1 and TRBJ1-1; D unresolved. The germline V gene encodes CDR1 DFQATT and CDR2 SNEGSKA (reference sequence). The V gene lost 1 base and the J gene lost 0 bases, with 15 bases spanning the gap. The CDR3 totals 16 residues. The CDR3 is CSARVAGWRMNTEAFF. The CDR3 DNA sequence: TGCAGTGCTAGAGTCGCGGGCTGGAGGATGAACACTGAAGCTTTCTTT.

The chain couples TRBV5-4 to TRBJ2-3; 11 nucleotides agree with TRBD2. Germline V gives CDR1 SGHNT, CDR2 YYREEE (reference sequence). Unmatched junction bases numbered 5, after V lost 1 base and J lost 7 bases. The CDR3 is 15 amino acids. Written as DNA, the CDR3 is TGTGCCAGCAGCTTGAGTAGCGGGGGGGTATATACGCAGTATTTT. This gives the protein CASSLSSGGVYTQYF.

This clonotype appeared a few times. The gene calls are TRBV6-1 and TRBJ2-3; 9 nucleotides agree with TRBD2. CDR3 length equals 16 residues. Unmatched junction bases numbered 8, after V lost 2 bases and J lost 5 bases. In germline, CDR1 is MNHNS, CDR2 SASEGT. The CDR3: CASSEHIAGGKDTQYF. DNA of the CDR3: TGTGCCAGCAGTGAACATATCGCGGGAGGGAAAGATACGCAGTATTTT.

The CDR3 DNA sequence: TGTGCCAGCAGCTTTCTGAACGAAAACATTCAGTACTTC. This encodes CASSFLNENIQYF. J is TRBJ2-4 and V is TRBV27; D is ambiguous. Germline V lookup: CDR1 MNHEY, CDR2 SMNVEV (reference sequence). V lost 6 bases and J lost 5, with 11 bases in between. The CDR3 loop spans 13 amino acids.

This clonotype was seen more than once but under ten times. This sequence joins TRBV7-3 and TRBJ2-3; D possibly matches TRBD1 or TRBD2 (5 bases each). This CDR3 spans 13 amino acids. Germline V gives CDR1 SGHTA, CDR2 FQGTGA. Trimming pared 2 bases from V and 6 bases from J, leaving 9 bases between. The CDR3 loop is CASSLQGGDTQYF. The CDR3 DNA reads as TGTGCCAGCAGCTTACAGGGCGGGGATACGCAGTATTTT.

In its sample, this clonotype is medium-sized. CDR3 sequence: CASYTTGSSSPLHF. In DNA, the CDR3 is TGTGCCAGCTACACTACAGGGTCAAGCTCACCCCTCCACTTT. The V gene is TRBV2, the J gene TRBJ1-6; D is perhaps TRBD1 (6 bases). V was shortened by 8 bases and J by 10 bases, with 18 bases between the two germline ends. CDR3 length: 14 amino acids. Germline assignment: CDR1 SNHLY and CDR2 FYNNEI. Looking up the rest from reference TRBV2 and TRBJ1-6 gives the full variable domain: EPEVTQTPSHQVTQMGQEVILRCVPISNHLYFYWYRQILGQKVEFLVSFYNNEISEKSEIFDDQFSVERPDGSNFTLKIRSTKLEDSAMYFCASYTTGSSSPLHFGNGTRLTVT.

V usage is TRBV9 and J usage is TRBJ2-1; 7 bases line up with TRBD1. Germline V gives CDR1 SGDLS, CDR2 YYNGEE. The CDR3 is 11 residues long. V lost 2 bases, J lost 13 bases, and 3 bases stayed unmatched. The CDR3 spells CASSVGTVQFF. The CDR3 bases are TGTGCCAGCAGCGTGGGGACAGTACAGTTCTTC.

In its sample, this clonotype was seen a few times. The gene calls are TRBV6-1 and TRBJ2-1; 8 positions agree with TRBD2. The germline V gene encodes CDR1 MNHNS and CDR2 SASEGT. This CDR3 region has 15 residues. V gave up 6 bases and J gave up 3 bases; unmatched junction bases: 7. CDR3 residues: CASSPIAGHYNEQFF. The DNA of the CDR3 is TGTGCCAGCAGCCCAATAGCGGGGCACTACAATGAGCAGTTCTTC.

V usage is TRBV19 and J usage is TRBJ2-2; D perhaps matches TRBD2 (7 bases). With 3 bases removed from V and 1 base from J, the gap between germline ends came to 15 bases. CDR1 is LNHDA and CDR2 is SQIVND in the germline V gene (reference sequence). The CDR3 covers 17 residues. The CDR3 protein is CASSMGGGGWNTGELFF. The CDR3 nucleotides are TGTGCCAGTAGTATGGGAGGGGGGGGCTGGAACACCGGGGAGCTGTTTTTT.

This clonotype turned up a few times. CDR3 sequence (DNA): TGTGCCAGCAGTAGGGGGGGGGCAGGGGGTCAATATGGCTACACCTTC. This encodes CASSRGGAGGQYGYTF. The V call is TRBV28, the J call TRBJ1-2; 7 nucleotides match TRBD1. The CDR3 is 16 amino acids. The junction had 14 bases not matched to a gene; V was cut back by 5 bases and J by 5 bases. Germline CDR1 is MDHEN and CDR2 is SYDVKM.

This clonotype was detected only a few times. The chain carries TRBV6-1 and TRBJ1-2; 9 positions match TRBD1. The J segment lost 7 bases and the V segment lost 0 bases, leaving 9 bases of the junction unmatched. In germline, CDR1 is MNHNS, CDR2 SASEGT. The CDR3 is made up of 16 amino acids. DNA for the CDR3: TGTGCCAGCAGTGAAGCAGGCGGGACAGGGTGGGGTGGCTACACCTTC. This gives the protein CASSEAGGTGWGGYTF.

This clonotype turned up a few times. The rearrangement joins TRBV24-1 to TRBJ2-2, with 8 bases lining up with TRBD2. The length of the CDR3 is 18 residues. With 0 bases clipped from V and 1 base from J, the junction kept 6 bases outside the gene matches. CDR1 and CDR2 (germline): KGHDR, SFDVKD. The CDR3 bases are TGTGCCACCAGTGATTTGAGTGGAACTAGCGGGAACACCGGGGAGCTGTTTTTT. Translated, it gives CATSDLSGTSGNTGELFF.

The sample holds a few counts of this clonotype. This chain connects TRBV7-3 to TRBJ2-7, with D possibly being TRBD1 (6 bases). This CDR3 contains 13 residues. Germline-derived CDR1 and CDR2 are SGHTA and FQGTGA. V lost 3 bases to trimming and J lost 6 bases, with 12 bases between them. The CDR3 DNA follows: TGTGCCAGCAGCTTTTACAGGGTTCGCGAGCAGTACTTC. Its translation: CASSFYRVREQYF.

This clonotype occurred a few times. The chain carries TRBV30 and TRBJ2-5; 7 positions agree with TRBD1. CDR1 GTSNPN and CDR2 SVGIG come from the germline V gene (reference sequence). J lost 4 bases, V lost 5 bases, and 7 bases had no gene match. This CDR3 comprises 13 residues. Written as DNA, the CDR3 is TGTGCCTGGGACAGGGCAGGGGGAGAGACCCAGTACTTC. The encoded protein is CAWDRAGGETQYF.

The sample holds a few counts of this clonotype. V usage is TRBV2 and J usage is TRBJ2-7; D uncertain. V lost 5 bases to trimming and J lost 9 bases, with 11 bases between them. CDR3 length: 11 residues. CDR1 and CDR2 (germline): SNHLY, FYNNEI. Here the CDR3 DNA reads TGTGCCAGCAGTATCCTGGTTGGGCAGTACTTC. This encodes CASSILVGQYF.

The CDR3 protein is CASSVQGSNQPQHF. CDR3 DNA: TGTGCCAGCAGTGTACAGGGGAGCAATCAGCCCCAGCATTTT. V and J are TRBV12-3 or TRBV12-4 and TRBJ1-5; 7 bases match TRBD1. J was trimmed by 1 base and V by 5 bases; bases with no gene match: 2. This CDR3 region has 14 residues.

The rearrangement joins TRBV12-3 or TRBV12-4 to TRBJ2-3, with 8 bases that match TRBD2. This CDR3 is built from 13 residues. Trimming removed 5 bases from V and 6 bases from J; junction bases left unmatched: 4. The CDR3 protein is CASSLVAGDTQYF. For the CDR3, the DNA is TGTGCCAGCAGTCTAGTAGCGGGGGATACGCAGTATTTT.

CDR3 sequence (DNA): TGTGCCAGCAGCCCAACCCTTACCGGGGAGCTGTTTTTT. This codes for CASSPTLTGELFF. The V gene is TRBV7-8, the J gene TRBJ2-2; D gene ambiguous. The V and J ends lost 5 bases and 5 bases respectively, with 9 bases between them. Germline V gene data show CDR1 as SGHVS and CDR2 as FQNEAQ. This CDR3 region has 13 residues.

This clonotype has only a few counts. This CDR3 is CSASGLGGTQYF. The DNA of the CDR3 is TGCAGTGCTAGCGGGTTGGGGGGGACCCAGTACTTC. The chain joins TRBV20-1 to TRBJ2-5; possibly TRBD2 for D (6 bases). There are 12 residues in the CDR3. CDR1 and CDR2 from the germline V gene are DFQATT and SNEGSKA (reference sequence). Trimming cost V 3 bases and J 7 bases, with 12 bases left between them.

This clonotype counts as medium-sized (0.01 to 0.1%). This chain uses TRBV6-1 with TRBJ2-2; D call uncertain. Germline V gives CDR1 MNHNS, CDR2 SASEGT. V was clipped by 5 bases and J by 4 bases, with 8 bases between them. The CDR3 is made up of 13 amino acids. This CDR3 reads CASSPRGTGELFF. CDR3 DNA: TGTGCCAGCAGTCCTAGAGGCACCGGGGAGCTGTTTTTT.

This chain joins TRBV28 and TRBJ1-5, with D possibly TRBD1 on 6 matching bases. The germline V gene encodes CDR1 MDHEN and CDR2 SYDVKM. The CDR3 covers 14 residues. Trimming removed 9 bases at V and 9 bases at J, with 21 bases between. CDR3 loop: CASDRSSPPSPQHF. CDR3 in DNA: TGTGCCAGTGACAGGTCCAGCCCCCCATCGCCCCAGCATTTT.

The rearrangement joins TRBV4-3 to TRBJ2-2; 9 nucleotides match TRBD2. Germline V gene sequence: CDR1 LGHNA, CDR2 YSLEER. The CDR3 consists of 18 residues. Losses at the gene ends were 0 bases for V and 4 bases for J; bases not matched to a gene: 9. The CDR3 nucleotides read TGCGCCAGCAGCCAAGATCTGGGGCGGGGGGGCCCCACCGGGGAGCTGTTTTTT. This codes for CASSQDLGRGGPTGELFF.

This clonotype was seen just once. V gene TRBV5-4 combines with J gene TRBJ2-1; D unclear. Germline V gene data show CDR1 as SGHNT and CDR2 as YYREEE (reference sequence). The CDR3 covers 12 residues. Trimming shortened V by 1 base and J by 7 bases, and 6 bases separated the two germline ends. CDR3 region: CASSLSGNEQFF. Written as DNA, the CDR3 is TGTGCCAGCAGCTTGTCTGGTAATGAGCAGTTCTTC.

The count of this clonotype is one. This chain connects TRBV2 to TRBJ2-7; 11 bases fit TRBD1. V lost 5 bases and J lost 6; bases outside the gene matches: 3. Germline V CDR1 and CDR2: SNHLY, FYNNEI. This CDR3 is 13 amino acids long. This CDR3 is CASSSDRGREQYF. The CDR3 DNA follows: TGTGCCAGCAGTTCGGACAGGGGGCGCGAGCAGTACTTC.

This chain joins TRBV5-8 and TRBJ1-6; tentative D call: TRBD1 (5 bases). Germline loops: CDR1 SGHTS, CDR2 YDEGEE. The CDR3 is made up of 15 amino acids. The germline V and J ends were trimmed by 4 bases and 7 bases, with 15 bases remaining between them. CDR3 sequence reads: CASSRGDGPNSPLHF. DNA for the CDR3: TGTGCCAGCAGCCGTGGGGACGGCCCGAATTCACCCCTCCACTTT.

There are a few counts of this clonotype. Here the CDR3 reads CASSSSGTGGSYEQYF. CDR3 coding DNA: TGTGCCAGCAGCTCCTCCGGGACGGGGGGTTCCTACGAGCAGTACTTC. The chain is built from TRBV7-3 and TRBJ2-7; TRBD2 matches at 7 bases. Trimming at V came to 4 bases and at J to 1 base, leaving 10 bases not matched to a gene. Germline V gene data show CDR1 as SGHTA and CDR2 as FQGTGA. The CDR3 spans 16 residues.

The genes are TRBV7-3 and TRBJ2-1; 9 bases fit TRBD1. The V segment lost 5 bases and the J segment 5 bases; nucleotides outside the gene matches: 13. The CDR3 is made up of 17 amino acids. Germline V CDR1 and CDR2: SGHTA, FQGTGA. The CDR3 coding sequence is TGTGCCAGCAGCCCCGGGACAGGGCCATTTGGGGACAATGAGCAGTTCTTC. Amino acids: CASSPGTGPFGDNEQFF.

In nucleotides, the CDR3 is TGCGCCAGCAGGCCCGGGACAGTCTCCTACGAGCAGTACTTC. Protein: CASRPGTVSYEQYF. V gene TRBV5-1 combines with J gene TRBJ2-7, with TRBD1 matching 7 bases. The germline CDR1 and CDR2 sequences are SGHRS and YFSETQ. This CDR3 region has 14 residues. V lost 5 bases, J lost 0 bases, and 5 bases stayed unmatched. Together with reference TRBV5-1 and TRBJ2-7, the CDR3 gives the full variable domain: KAGVTQTPRYLIKTRGQQVTLSCSPISGHRSVSWYQQTPGQGLQFLFEYFSETQRNKGNFPGRFSGRQFSNSRSEMNVSTLELGDSALYLCASRPGTVSYEQYFGPGTRLTVT.